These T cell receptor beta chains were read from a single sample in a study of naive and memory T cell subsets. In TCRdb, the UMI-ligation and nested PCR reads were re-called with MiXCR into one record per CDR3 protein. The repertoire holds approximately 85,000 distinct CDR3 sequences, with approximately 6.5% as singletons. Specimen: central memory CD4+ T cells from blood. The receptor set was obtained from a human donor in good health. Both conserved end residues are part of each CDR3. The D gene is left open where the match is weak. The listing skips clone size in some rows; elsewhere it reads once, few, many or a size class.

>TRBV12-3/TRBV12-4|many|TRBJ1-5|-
TGTGCCAGCAGTTTCCGACGGGATCAGCCCCAGCATTTT
CASSFRRDQPQHF
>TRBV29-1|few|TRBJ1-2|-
TGCAGCGTTGAAACCCCTAACTATGGCTACACCTTC
CSVETPNYGYTF
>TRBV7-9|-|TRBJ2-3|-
TGTGCCAGCAGCCTAAGGAGGGGTGATGCGCAGTATTTT
CASSLRRGDAQYF
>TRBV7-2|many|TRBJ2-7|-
TGTGCCAGCAGCTCACAGTACTACGAGCAGTACTTC
CASSSQYYEQYF
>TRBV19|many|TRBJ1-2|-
TGTGCCAGTAGTATAGGGGATCCTGACAGCCTCTATGGCTACACCTTC
CASSIGDPDSLYGYTF
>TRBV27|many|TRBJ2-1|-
TGTGCCAGCAGTCTTCGAGCTCGAGGGAGCTCCTACAATGAGCAGTTCTTC
CASSLRARGSSYNEQFF
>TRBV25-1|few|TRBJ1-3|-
TGTGCCAGCAGTCGAGGCGGGATCTCTGGAAACACCATATATTTT
CASSRGGISGNTIYF
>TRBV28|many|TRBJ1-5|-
TGTGCCAGCCACATTACCGGGCCCCGGGGTGGCAATCAGCCCCAGCATTTT
CASHITGPRGGNQPQHF
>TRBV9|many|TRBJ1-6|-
TGTGCCAGCAGCGTGGGGAGGGGCCAATCACCCCTCCACTTT
CASSVGRGQSPLHF
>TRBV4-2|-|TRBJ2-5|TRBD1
TGTGCCAGCAGCCAGGGACAGGGGGGCGAGACCCAGTACTTC
CASSQGQGGETQYF
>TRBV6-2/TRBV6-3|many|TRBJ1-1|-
TGTGCCAGCGATAGGCCTCTCGGGGGTGAAGCTTTCTTT
CASDRPLGGEAFF
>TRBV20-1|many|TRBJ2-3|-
TGCAGTGCTAGAGGGCCCGTTACAGATACGCAGTATTTT
CSARGPVTDTQYF
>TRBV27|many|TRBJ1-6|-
TGTGCCAGCAGCGCGGTGGATTCACCCCTCCACTTT
CASSAVDSPLHF
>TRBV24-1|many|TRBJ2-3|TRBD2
TGTGCCACCAGTGCCGCTAGCGGGAGGCGGGGTACGCAGTATTTT
CATSAASGRRGTQYF
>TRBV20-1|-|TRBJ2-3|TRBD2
TGCAGTGCTAGAAGGTTGGGGGGGTACACAGATACGCAGTATTTT
CSARRLGGYTDTQYF
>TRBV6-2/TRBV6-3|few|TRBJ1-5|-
TGTGCCAGCAGTCATAATAGCAATCAGCCCCAGCATTTT
CASSHNSNQPQHF
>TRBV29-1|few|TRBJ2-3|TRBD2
TGCAGCGTTCCCGGGGGGCTAGCGGGATCAGATACGCAGTATTTT
CSVPGGLAGSDTQYF
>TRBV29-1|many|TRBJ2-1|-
TGCAGCGTTGCCAGCGAAGGGTTCAATGAGCAGTTCTTC
CSVASEGFNEQFF
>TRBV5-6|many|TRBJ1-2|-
TGTGCCAGCAGCCATTATAGCAGCTATGGCTACACCTTC
CASSHYSSYGYTF
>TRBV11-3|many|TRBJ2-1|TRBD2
TGTGCCAGCAGCACCCGGGGTAGCGGGCCCGATGAGCAGTTCTTC
CASSTRGSGPDEQFF
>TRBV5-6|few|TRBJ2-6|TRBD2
TGTGCCAGCAGCTTCCGACTAGCGGGGGGGCTTGGGGCCAACGTCCTGACTTTC
CASSFRLAGGLGANVLTF
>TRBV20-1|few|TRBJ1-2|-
TGCAGTGCTAGACCCGACGTGGCAGGGGGCTACACCTTC
CSARPDVAGGYTF
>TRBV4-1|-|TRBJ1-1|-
TGCGCCAGCAGCCGCGTTATAACAGTGAACACTGAAGCTTTCTTT
CASSRVITVNTEAFF
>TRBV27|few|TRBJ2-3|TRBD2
TGTGCCAGCAGATTCTCACTAGCGGGGACAGATACGCAGTATTTT
CASRFSLAGTDTQYF
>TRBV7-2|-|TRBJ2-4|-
TGTGCCAGCAGCTGGGGGGCGGAACCGGGGAACATTCAGTACTTC
CASSWGAEPGNIQYF
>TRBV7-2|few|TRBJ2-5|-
TGTGCCAGCAGCTCCGTGGGGGTGGCCCAGTACTTC
CASSSVGVAQYF
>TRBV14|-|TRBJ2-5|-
TGTGCCAGCAGCCAGAAGTATGAGGGGACGTGGGGACAAGAGACCCAGTACTTC
CASSQKYEGTWGQETQYF
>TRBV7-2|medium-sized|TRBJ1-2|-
TGTGCCAGCAGCCCCGACCAAAACTATGGCTACACCTTC
CASSPDQNYGYTF
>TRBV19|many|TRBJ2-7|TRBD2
TGTGCCAGTAGTTTCGTAGCGGGCAGGACCTACGAGCAGTACTTC
CASSFVAGRTYEQYF
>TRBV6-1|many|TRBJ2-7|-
TGTGCCAGCAGTGAAAGTACTAACTACGAGCAGTACTTC
CASSESTNYEQYF
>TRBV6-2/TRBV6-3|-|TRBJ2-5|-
TGTGCCAGCAGCACCCCTTACTGGGGAGAGACCCAGTACTTC
CASSTPYWGETQYF
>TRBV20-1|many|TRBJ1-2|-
TGCAGTGACCGGACAGTCGAAGCTGGCTACACCTTC
CSDRTVEAGYTF
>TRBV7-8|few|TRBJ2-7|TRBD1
TGTGCCAGCAGCTTAGGGACAGGGAACCACGAGCAGTACTTC
CASSLGTGNHEQYF
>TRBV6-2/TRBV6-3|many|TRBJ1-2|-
TGTGCCAGCAGTCTGGAAATGAACTATGGCTACACCTTC
CASSLEMNYGYTF
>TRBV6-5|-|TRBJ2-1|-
TGTGCCAGCAGCCCCGCAGGGATAGGCGGGTACAATGAGCAGTTCTTC
CASSPAGIGGYNEQFF
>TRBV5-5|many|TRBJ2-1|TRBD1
TGTGCCAGCAGTACCGGGACAGCATACAATGAGCAGTTCTTC
CASSTGTAYNEQFF
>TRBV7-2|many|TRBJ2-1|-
TGTGCCAGCAGCTTAATCCGTGAGCAGTTCTTC
CASSLIREQFF
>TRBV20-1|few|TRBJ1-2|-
TGCAGTGCTAGTGGAGGGCGTTTGGGGGCTGGCTACACCTTC
CSASGGRLGAGYTF
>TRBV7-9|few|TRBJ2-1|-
TGTGCCAGCACCTTCTCCAAGGGGGATGAGCAGTTCTTC
CASTFSKGDEQFF
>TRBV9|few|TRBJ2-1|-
TGTGCCAGCAGCGTACGCCCCAATGAGCAGTTCTTC
CASSVRPNEQFF
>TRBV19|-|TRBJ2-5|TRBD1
TGTGCCACCCCGCCGGGACAGGGAAAAGAGACCCAGTACTTC
CATPPGQGKETQYF